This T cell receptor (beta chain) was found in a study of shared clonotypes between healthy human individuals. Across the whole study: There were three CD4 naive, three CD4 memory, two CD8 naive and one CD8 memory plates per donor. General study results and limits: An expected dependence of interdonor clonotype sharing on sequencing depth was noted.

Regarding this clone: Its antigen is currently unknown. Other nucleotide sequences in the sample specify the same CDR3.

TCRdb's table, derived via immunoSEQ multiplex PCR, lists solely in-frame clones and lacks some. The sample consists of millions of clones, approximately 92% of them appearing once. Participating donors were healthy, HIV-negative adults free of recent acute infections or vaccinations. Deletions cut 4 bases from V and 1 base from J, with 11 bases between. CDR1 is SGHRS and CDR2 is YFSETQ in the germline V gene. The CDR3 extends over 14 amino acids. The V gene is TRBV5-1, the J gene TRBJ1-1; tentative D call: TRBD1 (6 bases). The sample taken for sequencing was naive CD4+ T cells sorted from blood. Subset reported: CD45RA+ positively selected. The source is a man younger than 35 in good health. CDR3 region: CASSRDISNTEAFF. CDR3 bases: TGCGCCAGCAGCCGGGACATATCGAACACTGAAGCTTTCTTT.